These 5 T cell receptor beta chains originate from one sample sequenced in a study of human T cells and chemical hapten exposure. Time point indicated: pre-sensitization, week 0. The treatment is: therapeutic diphenylcyclopropenone sensitization with weekly scalp DPC. TCRdb independently ran MiXCR on the RACE reads; one entry per CDR3 protein. The sample has about 270,000 distinct CDR3 sequences, 7.5% to 9% seen once. The starting material was whole blood, obtained in connection with sensitization to the hapten diphenylcyclopropenone (DPC). The receptors were gathered from a man younger than 35 with alopecia areata. Some clones in this sample may be carry-over from other donors' samples.

The J gene is TRBJ1-5, the V gene TRBV12-3 or TRBV12-4; a possible D gene is TRBD1 (5 bases). The V gene lost 5 bases and the J gene lost 9 bases, with 26 bases spanning the gap. The CDR3 consists of 17 residues. The chain's CDR3 is CASSPLLGREPLGPQHF. CDR3 DNA: TGTGCCAGCAGTCCACTGCTGGGACGGGAACCTTTGGGGCCCCAGCATTTT.

Only a few counts were recorded for this clonotype. This chain connects TRBV5-1 to TRBJ1-2, with TRBD1 identical over 7 bases. CDR1 and CDR2 from the germline V gene are SGHRS and YFSETQ. The trim removed 2 bases at V and 4 bases at J, leaving 2 bases unmatched. There are 13 residues in the CDR3. Here the CDR3 DNA reads TGCGCCAGCAGCTTTCGGGACAGCTATGGCTACACCTTC. Protein product: CASSFRDSYGYTF.

This clonotype was detected ten times or more. V and J are TRBV14 and TRBJ2-3, with D hard to call. Per germline, CDR1 SGHDN and CDR2 FVKESK. V was clipped by 3 bases and J by 4 bases, with 5 bases between them. CDR3 size: 12 residues. The CDR3: CASSHGPDTQYF. The CDR3 nucleotides are TGTGCCAGCAGCCACGGTCCAGATACGCAGTATTTT.

V usage is TRBV5-1 and J usage is TRBJ2-1, with 9 positions matching TRBD2. CDR3 length: 16 amino acids. V was clipped by 4 bases and J by 2 bases; unmatched bases: 7. Germline lookup yields CDR1 SGHRS and CDR2 YFSETQ. The CDR3 reads CASSPSSGVTYNEQFF. The CDR3, as DNA: TGCGCCAGCAGCCCCTCTAGCGGGGTAACCTACAATGAGCAGTTCTTC.

The gene calls are TRBV12-3 or TRBV12-4 and TRBJ1-3; D gene unclear. The CDR3 is made up of 15 amino acids. Trimming took 5 bases from V and 7 from J, leaving 18 bases between them. CDR3: CASSPSRHSLNTIYF. CDR3 in DNA: TGTGCCAGCAGTCCTAGTAGACACTCCCTGAACACCATATATTTT.